A selection of T cell receptor beta chains follows, all from one sample in a study of blood T cells in healthy people across ages. TCRdb reprocessed the 5' RACE reads with MiXCR, giving one entry per CDR3 protein. The top ten hold about 10% of the sample, which has some 1.6 million distinct CDR3 sequences, roughly 32% seen once. The sequencing sample was made of blood. Every receptor here comes from a woman in her twenties or thirties in good health. The conserved cysteine and the conserved F or W are not part of the CDR3 here. The order of the fields is V gene, J gene, CDR3 protein.

TRBV20-1,TRBJ2-3,SARGPGLAIYTQY
TRBV7-9,TRBJ1-5,ASSFGTGFQPQH
TRBV28,TRBJ2-2,ASSFGTGGTGELF
TRBV2,TRBJ2-4,AGSGSEINIQY
TRBV12-3/TRBV12-4,TRBJ2-7,ASRGGGSYEQY
TRBV6-5,TRBJ2-1,ASSYRTSGSSEQF
TRBV7-9,TRBJ2-1,ASRSGGASVAGGYNEQF
TRBV29-1,TRBJ2-7,SAGLAEETLY
TRBV12-3/TRBV12-4,TRBJ1-2,ASSLRRGQVYGYT
TRBV4-1,TRBJ2-5,ASSHLERVAGGTKETQY
TRBV29-1,TRBJ2-7,SVEGRSSGSSYEQY
TRBV5-5,-,ASSLEPATVTYEQY
TRBV6-1,TRBJ1-5,ASSEASGYSNQPQH
TRBV21-1,TRBJ2-5,NGSRETQY
TRBV29-1,TRBJ2-5,SAAPDLRETQY
TRBV3-1,TRBJ2-5,ASSQDMKTQY
TRBV6-2/TRBV6-3,TRBJ2-3,ASIPRGWSTDTQY
TRBV2,TRBJ2-7,ASRGSGLPYEQY
TRBV28,TRBJ1-2,ASSLPTALYGYT
TRBV20-1,TRBJ2-3,SASKGQKTDTQY
TRBV6-6,TRBJ2-3,ASSYSPGLHTDTQY
TRBV12-3/TRBV12-4,TRBJ1-2,ASRPRAPGGGYT
TRBV29-1,TRBJ1-2,SAWRVYGYT
TRBV4-1,TRBJ1-6,ASSHIGRDRVHSPLH
TRBV4-1,TRBJ2-7,ASSQGDRAFYEQY
TRBV5-5,TRBJ2-5,ASSLASGNTKTQY
TRBV12-3/TRBV12-4,TRBJ2-3,ASTRKDGGASDMQY
TRBV20-1,TRBJ2-7,SARATGSYEQY
TRBV12-3/TRBV12-4,TRBJ2-1,ASSTLRAARNEQF
TRBV27,TRBJ1-2,ASSSTTQGYGYT
TRBV29-1,TRBJ2-1,SVDRTSYNEQF
TRBV10-3,TRBJ2-7,AISESLAGQY
TRBV4-1,TRBJ1-1,ASSPQGGNTEAF
TRBV4-1,TRBJ2-5,ASSQDLGGARLWTQY
TRBV6-6,TRBJ1-5,ASSYGPVPNQPQH